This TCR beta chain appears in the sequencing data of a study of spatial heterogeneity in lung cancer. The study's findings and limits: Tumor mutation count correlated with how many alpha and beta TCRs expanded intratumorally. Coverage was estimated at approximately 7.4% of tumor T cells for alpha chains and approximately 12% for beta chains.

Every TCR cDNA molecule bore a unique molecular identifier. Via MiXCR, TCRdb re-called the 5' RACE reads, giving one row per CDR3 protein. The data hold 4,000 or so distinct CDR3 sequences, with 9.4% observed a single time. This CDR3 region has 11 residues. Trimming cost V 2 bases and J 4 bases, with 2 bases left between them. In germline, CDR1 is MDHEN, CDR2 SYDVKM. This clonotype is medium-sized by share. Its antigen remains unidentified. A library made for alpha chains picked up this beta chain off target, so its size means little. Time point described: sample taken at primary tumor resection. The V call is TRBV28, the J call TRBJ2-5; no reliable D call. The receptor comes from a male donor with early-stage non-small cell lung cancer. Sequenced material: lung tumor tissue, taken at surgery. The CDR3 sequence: CASSLRETQYF. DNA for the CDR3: TGTGCCAGCAGTTTAAGAGAGACCCAGTACTTC.